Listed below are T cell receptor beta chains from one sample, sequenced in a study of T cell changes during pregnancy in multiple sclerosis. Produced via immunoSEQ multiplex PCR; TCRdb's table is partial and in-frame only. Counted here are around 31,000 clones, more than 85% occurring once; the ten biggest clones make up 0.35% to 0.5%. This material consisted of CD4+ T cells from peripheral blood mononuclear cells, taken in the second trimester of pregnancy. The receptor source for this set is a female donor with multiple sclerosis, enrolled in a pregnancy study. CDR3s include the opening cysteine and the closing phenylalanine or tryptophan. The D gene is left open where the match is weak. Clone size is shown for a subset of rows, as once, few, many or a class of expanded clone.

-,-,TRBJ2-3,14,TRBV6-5,TGTGCCAGCAGTTACAATAGAGGGTCCGATACGCAGTATTTT,CASSYNRGSDTQYF
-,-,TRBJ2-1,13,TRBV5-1,TGCGCCAGCAGCTCTGGTAGCGCGAATGAGCAGTTCTTC,CASSSGSANEQFF
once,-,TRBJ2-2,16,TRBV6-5,TGTGCCAGCAGTTACTCAGTATTAGGGGGAACCGGGGAGCTGTTTTTT,CASSYSVLGGTGELFF
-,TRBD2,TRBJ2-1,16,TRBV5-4,TGTGCCAGCAGCTTGGGGAGCGGGAGCTCCTACAATGAGCAGTTCTTC,CASSLGSGSSYNEQFF
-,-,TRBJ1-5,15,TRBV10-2,TGCGCCAGCAGTGAGCGCGGTGGATATAATCAGCCCCAGCATTTT,CASSERGGYNQPQHF
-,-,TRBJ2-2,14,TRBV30,TGTGCCTGGAGGGTCCTAGGACTTACCGGGGAGCTGTTTTTT,CAWRVLGLTGELFF
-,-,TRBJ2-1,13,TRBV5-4,TGTGCCAGCAGCTTACGCGGGTACAATGAGCAGTTCTTC,CASSLRGYNEQFF
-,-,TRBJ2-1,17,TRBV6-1,TGTGCCAGCAGTGACTTCACGGGAAAAGTGGGGTACAATGAGCAGTTCTTC,CASSDFTGKVGYNEQFF
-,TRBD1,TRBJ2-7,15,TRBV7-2,TGTGCCAGCAGCTTAGATGGGACAGGGTTCTACGAGCAGTACTTC,CASSLDGTGFYEQYF
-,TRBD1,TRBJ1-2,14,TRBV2,TGTGCCAGCAGTCCCCGGACAGGGGGCGGTGGCTACACCTTC,CASSPRTGGGGYTF
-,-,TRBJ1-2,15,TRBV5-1,TGCGCCAGCAGCTCCCGCGGGGGGGATCTCTATGGCTACACCTTC,CASSSRGGDLYGYTF
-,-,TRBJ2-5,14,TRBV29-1,TGCAGCGTCAGAAGGACAGCTAGCCAAGAGACCCAGTACTTC,CSVRRTASQETQYF
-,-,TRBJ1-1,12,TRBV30,TGTGCCTGGCTGAGCGAGAACACTGAAGCTTTCTTT,CAWLSENTEAFF
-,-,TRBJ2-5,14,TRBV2,TGTGCCAGCAGCTACGGACAGATACAAGAGACCCAGTACTTC,CASSYGQIQETQYF
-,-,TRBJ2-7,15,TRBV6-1,TGTGCCAGCAGTGAGGCCAGGGGCTTTTTAGACGAGCAGTACTTC,CASSEARGFLDEQYF
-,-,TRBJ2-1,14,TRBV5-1,TGCGCCAGCAGCGGTCCAGCCGGACAGAATGAGCAGTTCTTC,CASSGPAGQNEQFF
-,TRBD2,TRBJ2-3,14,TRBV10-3,TGTGCCATCAGTGCTAGCGGGAGAGTGGATACGCAGTATTTT,CAISASGRVDTQYF
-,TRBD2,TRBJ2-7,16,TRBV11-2,TGTGCCAGCTCGGGGACTAGCGGGAGAAAGGCTCACGAGCAGTACTTC,CASSGTSGRKAHEQYF
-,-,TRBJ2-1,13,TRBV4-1,TGCGCCAGCAGCCAAATCCAGGGTGGTGAGCAGTTCTTC,CASSQIQGGEQFF
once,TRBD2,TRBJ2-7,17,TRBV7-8,TGTGCCAGCAGCCCGGACCCACTAGCGGGAGGAGCAGACGAGCAGTACTTC,CASSPDPLAGGADEQYF
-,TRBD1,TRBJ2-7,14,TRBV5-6,TGTGCCAGCAGCTTGCCGGGACAGACCTACGAGCAGTACTTC,CASSLPGQTYEQYF
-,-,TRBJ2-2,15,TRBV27,TGTGCCAGCGCACGACAGGGAGGCAACACCGGGGAGCTGTTTTTT,CASARQGGNTGELFF
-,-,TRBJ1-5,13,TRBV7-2,TGTGCCAGCAGCTTAGCACTCTATCAGCCCCAGCATTTT,CASSLALYQPQHF
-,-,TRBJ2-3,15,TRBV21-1,TGTGCCAGCAATTCAGGGGGCGGAAGCACAGATACGCAGTATTTT,CASNSGGGSTDTQYF
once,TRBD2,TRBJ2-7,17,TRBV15,TGTGCCACCAGCAGAGATCGGAGAGCTAGCGGGAAATACGAGCAGTACTTC,CATSRDRRASGKYEQYF
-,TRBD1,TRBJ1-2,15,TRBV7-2,TGTGCCAGCAGCTCTGCCTGGACAGGGCCTTATGGCTACACCTTC,CASSSAWTGPYGYTF
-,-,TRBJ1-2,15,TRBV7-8,TGTGCCAGCAGCTTAGCGCGGATTTTTAACTATGGCTACACCTTC,CASSLARIFNYGYTF
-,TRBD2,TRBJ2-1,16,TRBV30,TGTGCCTGGACTCCACCAGCGGGAGGGCCAATCTATGAGCAGTTCTTC,CAWTPPAGGPIYEQFF
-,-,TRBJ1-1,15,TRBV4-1,TGCGCCAGCAGCCAGGGGCGTCTTGAGAACACTGAAGCTTTCTTT,CASSQGRLENTEAFF
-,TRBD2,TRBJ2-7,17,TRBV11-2,TGTGCCAGCAGCTTAGATCTGAGCGGGAGGGCGTCCTACGAGCAGTACTTC,CASSLDLSGRASYEQYF
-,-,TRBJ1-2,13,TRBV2,TGTGCCAGCAGTGAAGAGGGAGACTATGGCTACACCTTC,CASSEEGDYGYTF
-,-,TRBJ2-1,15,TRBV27,TGTGCCAGCAGTCGCACTAGAGGGCAACACAATGAGCAGTTCTTC,CASSRTRGQHNEQFF
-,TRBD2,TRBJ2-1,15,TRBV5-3,TGTGCCAGAAGCTTGGGGCCCGGGACTAGCCATGAGCAGTTCTTC,CARSLGPGTSHEQFF
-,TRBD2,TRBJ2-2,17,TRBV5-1,TGCGCCAGCAGCTCGGACTCTGCTAGCGGAAACACCGGGGAGCTGTTTTTT,CASSSDSASGNTGELFF
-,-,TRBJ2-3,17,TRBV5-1,TGCGCCAGCAGCTTGCGGGACTCTCGAAACTTCACAGATACGCAGTATTTT,CASSLRDSRNFTDTQYF
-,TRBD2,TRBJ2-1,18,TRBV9,TGTGCCAGCAGCGTAGCTAATCCCGGACTAGCGGGAACCAATGAGCAGTTCTTC,CASSVANPGLAGTNEQFF
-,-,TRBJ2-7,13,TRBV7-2,TGTGCCAGCAGCCCAGGGGGGGGACTAGTGCGGTACTTC,CASSPGGGLVRYF
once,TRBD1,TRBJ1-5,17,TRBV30,TGTGCCTGGAGTGTACGGGGGACAGGGCGGAACAATCAGCCCCAGCATTTT,CAWSVRGTGRNNQPQHF
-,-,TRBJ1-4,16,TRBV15,TGTGCCACCAGCCGAGGCCACACAGGGTCGAATGAAAAACTGTTTTTT,CATSRGHTGSNEKLFF
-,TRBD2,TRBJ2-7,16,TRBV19,TGTGCCAGTAGTGCGGGACTAGCGGGAATACGGTACGAGCAGTACTTC,CASSAGLAGIRYEQYF
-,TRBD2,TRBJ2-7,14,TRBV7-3,TGTGCCAGCAGCACGGGACTAGCGGGAGCCGAGCAGTACTTC,CASSTGLAGAEQYF
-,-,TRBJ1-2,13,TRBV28,TGTGCCAGCAGTTTCCAACCGAGTTATGGCTACACCTTC,CASSFQPSYGYTF
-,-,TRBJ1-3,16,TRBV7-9,TGTGCCAGCAGCTCGAACAGGGTCAGGTCTGGAAACACCATATATTTT,CASSSNRVRSGNTIYF
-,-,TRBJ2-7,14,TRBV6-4,TGTGCCAGCAGTAAAGATGGGGGCTCATACGAGCAGTACTTC,CASSKDGGSYEQYF
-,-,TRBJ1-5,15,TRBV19,TGTGCCAGTAGTTTGGGGGGGGCACGGAATCAGCCCCAGCATTTT,CASSLGGARNQPQHF
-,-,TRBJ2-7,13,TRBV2,TGTGCCAGCAGTGAACTGGCGGTCTACGAGCAGTACTTC,CASSELAVYEQYF
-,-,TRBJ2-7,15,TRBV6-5,TGTGCCAGCAGTCGCGGACAGAACCAGCCCTACGAGCAGTACTTC,CASSRGQNQPYEQYF
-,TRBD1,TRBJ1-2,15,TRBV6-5,TGTGCCAGCAGTTACGGGGGACAGGGATGGTATGGCTACACCTTC,CASSYGGQGWYGYTF
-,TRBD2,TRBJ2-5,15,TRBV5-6,TGTGCCAGCAGCGGCTCGGGACTAGCGGAAGAGACCCAGTACTTC,CASSGSGLAEETQYF